This T cell receptor (beta chain) derives from a study of response to subunit inactivated influenza vaccine. The CDR3 length is 15 residues. V was pared by 5 bases and J by 6 bases, with 6 bases of the junction left unmatched. CDR1 is LGHNA, CDR2 YNFKEQ, per germline. TCRdb used MiXCR to reprocess the RT-PCR reads, holding one entry per CDR3 protein. This table has a few hundred thousand distinct CDR3 sequences, 14% appearing once. This material consisted of PBMCs from blood, taken about 11 days after vaccination. The receptor was derived from a man aged 50 or older who received an inactivated influenza vaccine. The chain joins TRBV4-2 to TRBJ2-3; the match to TRBD2 covers 12 bases. CDR3 sequence reads: CASSYTSGGHDTQYF. Here the CDR3 DNA reads TGTGCCAGCAGCTATACTAGCGGGGGGCACGATACGCAGTATTTT.